This T cell receptor beta chain stems from a study of T cells after yellow fever vaccination. V was pared by 7 bases and J by 5 bases, with 16 bases of the junction left unmatched. This CDR3 region has 16 residues. Germline V lookup: CDR1 MNHEY, CDR2 SMNVEV (reference sequence). TCRdb re-derived calls from the 5' RACE reads in MiXCR, one entry per CDR3 protein. The sample has about 52,000 distinct CDR3 sequences, 5% to 8.5% seen once. Whole-study findings and limits: Among primary-vaccination clones, most reappeared after the booster, at about 95% for CD4 and roughly 90% for CD8. When the response was secondary, it was weaker but reached its peak faster, day 5 versus 15.

The starting material was CD8+ T cells not binding an NS4B(214-222) dextramer, sorted from PBMCs, obtained around 45 days after the first yellow fever vaccination. This receptor was obtained from a man aged 18 to 29 who received the YFV17D yellow fever vaccine. The chain is built from TRBV27 and TRBJ2-5, with 7 bases matching TRBD1. The CDR3: CASKGASNVARETQYF. The CDR3, as DNA: TGTGCCAGCAAGGGGGCGTCAAATGTAGCGCGTGAGACCCAGTACTTC.